One T cell receptor beta chain is described in this entry. Its antigen specificity is not known. No per-base quality is available; no much larger clone lies one base away. V loses 0 bases of germline sequence and J loses 2 bases, and the interval between the two ends is 8 bases. The germline V gene encodes CDR1 MGHRA and CDR2 YSYEKL. The CDR3 holds 15 amino acids from the cysteine to the phenylalanine. Here the CDR3 DNA is all that survives: 45 bases in frame from base 1. RNA was extracted using the RNeasy kit, and roughly 0.45 to 1 ug of the RNA was reverse transcribed with random hexamers. TCR beta CDR3 regions were amplified with the immunoSEQ multiplex PCR assay covering 54 Vbeta and 13 Jbeta segments. To correct PCR amplification bias, a synthetic template baseline was used for both primer optimization and computational correction. In the authors' own workflow: Reads were annotated to V, D and J genes per IMGT and analyzed with immunoSEQ Analyzer, keeping only productive sequences. To calculate clonality, Shannon entropy was normalized by log2 of the number of productive unique sequences and then subtracted from one. For each patient and control, public and private clones were evaluated within the 100 most prevalent clones. Clones were defined as Susac-specific if absent from the healthy and MS cohorts, from 900 to 1,300 published viral clones and from other ImmuneACCESS disease sequences. The public reads were run again by TCRdb, first through fastp at Q25 and then through MiXCR, and only productive beta chains were kept. Every distinct CDR3 protein forms one entry, paired with its most common genes and DNA. It is TCRdb's table, rather than the study itself, that gives the V and J calls and clone size. This sample lists about 130,000 distinct CDR3 sequences; 95% were detected once. Around 0.2% of the sample is taken by the ten largest.

Peripheral blood CD8+ and CD4+ T cells from healthy donors, Susac syndrome patients and multiple sclerosis patients were profiled by high-throughput TCR beta sequencing. Recently defined diagnostic criteria for definite or probable disease were met by the Susac syndrome patients. Bulk CD8+ and CD4+ T cells were purified by magnetic negative isolation, while CD8+ TEMRA cells were enriched using FACS. Blood was collected in EDTA tubes and processed within 24 hours, with PBMCs isolated through density gradient centrifugation. PBMCs destined for TCR sequencing were cryopreserved in liquid nitrogen and later thawed in a 37 °C water bath. A purity of at least 90% was achieved for sorted or isolated CD4+, CD8+ and CD8+ TEMRA cells. The record originates from a study of CD8 T cells in Susac syndrome (dated by TCRdb to about 2019). Regarding the research as a whole: Among the sequenced Susac syndrome patients, more than five had clinically active disease and fewer than 10 were in clinical remission. At the time of blood withdrawal, Susac syndrome patients were either therapy-naive, taking corticosteroids (with some also receiving IVIg), or on IVIg alone. Repertoire sequencing was used to test whether CD8+ T cell activation and differentiation in Susac syndrome was antigen driven. The study compared CD8+ T cell repertoire clonality among 11 to 12 healthy donors, some 14 Susac syndrome patients and roughly 16 multiple sclerosis patients. The paper's findings and limits, for the study overall: The number of individuals in the TCR sequencing and HLA analysis was recognized as being relatively small. Clonal expansion was observed in Susac syndrome CD8+ repertoires, with the highest expansion in CD8+ TEMRA cells and greater expansion in clinically active than in remitting patients. Sixteen and five Susac-specific public clones were found in the total CD8+ and CD8+ TEMRA repertoires, respectively.

The TCR originated in a human donor with Susac syndrome. The material sequenced was CD8+ T cells from PBMCs. The receptor chain draws on TRBV4-1 and TRBJ1-5; the D segment could be TRBD1, given 5 matching bases. The CDR3 corresponds to CASSQEGVGNQPQHF. The sequence in DNA is TGCGCCAGCAGCCAAGAGGGGGTGGGCAATCAGCCCCAGCATTTT.